This T cell receptor beta chain was recorded in a study of regulatory T cells in long-lasting Graves disease. The authors built TCR beta libraries using iRepertoire HTBI primers and Arm-PCR of CDR3 regions. TCRdb re-called the multiplex PCR reads through MiXCR, storing one row per CDR3 protein. Among some 350,000 distinct CDR3 sequences listed, 15% to 20% were seen once. Findings of the study overall: Analyses excluded thyroid tissue, covering peripheral blood alone.

This clonotype came up many times. The antigen remains unidentified. CDR1 is SGHTA, CDR2 FQGNSA, per germline. V was clipped by 6 bases and J by 1 base, with 14 bases between them. The length of the CDR3 is 15 residues. As to time point: newly diagnosed GD, antithyroid drugs for less than 3 months. The TCR library was prepared using RNA isolated from PBMCs. These records were also assigned to another study, of T cells in Graves' hyperthyroidism and ophthalmopathy. That work states: A lack of ophthalmopathy progression within 18 months defined stable Graves' hyperthyroidism. Blood samples included most of the expanded thyroid clonotypes exceeding 0.001. Ophthalmopathy was model-predicted a median approximately six months pre-onset.

The rearrangement uses TRBV7-2 and TRBJ2-3, with D perhaps TRBD1 (6 bases). This TCR came from a young woman with Graves disease. Sequenced here: peripheral blood mononuclear cells (PBMCs), sampled at new diagnosis, from a patient treated with antithyroid drugs. CDR3 sequence: CASRTGTPRTDTQYF. Here the CDR3 DNA reads TGTGCCAGCAGAACCGGGACACCGCGCACAGATACGCAGTATTTT.